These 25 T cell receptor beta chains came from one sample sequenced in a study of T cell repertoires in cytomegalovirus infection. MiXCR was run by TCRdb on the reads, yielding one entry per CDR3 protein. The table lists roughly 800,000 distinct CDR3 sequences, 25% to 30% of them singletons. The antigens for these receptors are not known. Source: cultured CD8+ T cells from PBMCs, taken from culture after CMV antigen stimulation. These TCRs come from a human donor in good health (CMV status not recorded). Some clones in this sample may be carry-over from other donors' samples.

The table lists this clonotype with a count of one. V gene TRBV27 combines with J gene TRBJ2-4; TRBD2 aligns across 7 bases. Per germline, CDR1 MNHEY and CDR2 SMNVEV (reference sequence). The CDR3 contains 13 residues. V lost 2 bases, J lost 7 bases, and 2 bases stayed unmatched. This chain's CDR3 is CASSLGGVNIQYF. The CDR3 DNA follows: TGTGCCAGCAGTTTAGGGGGGGTGAACATTCAGTACTTC.

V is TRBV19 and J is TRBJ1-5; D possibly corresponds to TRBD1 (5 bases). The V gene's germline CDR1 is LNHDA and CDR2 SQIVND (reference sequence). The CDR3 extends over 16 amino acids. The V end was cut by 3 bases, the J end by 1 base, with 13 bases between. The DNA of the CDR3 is TGTGCCAGTAGTATGGAGCGGGGCGGGAGCAATCAGCCCCAGCATTTT. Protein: CASSMERGGSNQPQHF.

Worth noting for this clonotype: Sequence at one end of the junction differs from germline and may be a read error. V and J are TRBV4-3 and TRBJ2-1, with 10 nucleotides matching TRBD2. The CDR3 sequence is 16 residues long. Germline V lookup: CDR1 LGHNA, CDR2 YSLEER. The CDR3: CACSQGGTSVYNEQFF. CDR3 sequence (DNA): TGCGCCTGCAGCCAAGGAGGGACTAGCGTTTACAATGAGCAGTTCTTC.

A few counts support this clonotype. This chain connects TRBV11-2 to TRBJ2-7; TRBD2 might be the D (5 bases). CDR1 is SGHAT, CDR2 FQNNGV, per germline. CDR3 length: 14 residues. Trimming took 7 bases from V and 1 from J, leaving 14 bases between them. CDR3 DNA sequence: TGTGCCAGCACCTATGAGGGATCGTCCTACGAGCAGTACTTC. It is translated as CASTYEGSSYEQYF.

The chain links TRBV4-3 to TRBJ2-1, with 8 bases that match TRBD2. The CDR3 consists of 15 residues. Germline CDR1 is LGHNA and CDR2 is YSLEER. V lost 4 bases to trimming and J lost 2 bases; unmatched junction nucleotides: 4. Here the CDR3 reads CASSPFGGAYNEQFF. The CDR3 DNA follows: TGCGCCAGCAGCCCTTTCGGGGGGGCCTACAATGAGCAGTTCTTC.

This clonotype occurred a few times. The CDR3 sequence: CASSQGTTNTEAFF. The CDR3 DNA reads as TGCGCCAGCAGCCAAGGGACAACGAACACTGAAGCTTTCTTT. The rearrangement uses TRBV4-1 and TRBJ1-1, with a weak D call TRBD1 (5 bases). This CDR3 comprises 14 residues. Trimming pared 1 base from V and 1 base from J, leaving 7 bases between. Per the germline V gene, CDR1 is MGHRA and CDR2 is YSYEKL.

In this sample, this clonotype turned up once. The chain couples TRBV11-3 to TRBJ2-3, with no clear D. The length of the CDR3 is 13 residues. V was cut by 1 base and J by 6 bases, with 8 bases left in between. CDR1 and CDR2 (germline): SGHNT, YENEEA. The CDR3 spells CASSLVLWDTQYF. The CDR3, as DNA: TGTGCCAGCAGCTTAGTTCTCTGGGATACGCAGTATTTT.

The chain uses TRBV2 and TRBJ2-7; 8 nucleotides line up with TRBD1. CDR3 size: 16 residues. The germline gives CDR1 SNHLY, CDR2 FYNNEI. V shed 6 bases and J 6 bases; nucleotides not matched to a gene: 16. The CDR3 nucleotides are TGTGCCAGCAGGCCCAGAAAGGGACAGGATCAACGCGAGCAGTACTTC. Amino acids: CASRPRKGQDQREQYF.

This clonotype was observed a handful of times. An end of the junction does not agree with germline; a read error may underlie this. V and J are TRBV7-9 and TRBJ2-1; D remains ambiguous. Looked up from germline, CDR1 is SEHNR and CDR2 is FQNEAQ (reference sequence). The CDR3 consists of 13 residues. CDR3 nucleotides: TGTGCCAGCAGCTTTTACTCCAACAATGAGCAGTTCTTC. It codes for CASSFYSNNEQFF.

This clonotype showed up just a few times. The CDR3 coding sequence is TGTGCCAGCAGTGAAGCGGGTGGCGAGCAGTACTTC. Its translation: CASSEAGGEQYF. The chain recombines TRBV6-1 with TRBJ2-7; D gene uncertain. This CDR3 region has 12 residues. In germline, CDR1 is MNHNS, CDR2 SASEGT. The V end was cut by 0 bases, the J end by 6 bases, with 6 bases between.

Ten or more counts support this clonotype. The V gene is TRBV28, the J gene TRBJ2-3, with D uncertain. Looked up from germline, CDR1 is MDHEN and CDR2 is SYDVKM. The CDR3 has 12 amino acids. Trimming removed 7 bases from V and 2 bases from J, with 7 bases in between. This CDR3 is CASKTPTDTQYF. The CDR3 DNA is TGTGCCAGCAAGACGCCCACAGATACGCAGTATTTT.

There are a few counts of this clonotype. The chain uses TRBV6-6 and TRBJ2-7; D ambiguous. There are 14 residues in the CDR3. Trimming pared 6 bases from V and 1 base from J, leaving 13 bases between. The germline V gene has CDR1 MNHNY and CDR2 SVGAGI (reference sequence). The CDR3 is CASRFGSLSYEQYV. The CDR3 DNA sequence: TGTGCCAGCAGATTCGGCAGCCTGTCCTACGAGCAGTACGTC.

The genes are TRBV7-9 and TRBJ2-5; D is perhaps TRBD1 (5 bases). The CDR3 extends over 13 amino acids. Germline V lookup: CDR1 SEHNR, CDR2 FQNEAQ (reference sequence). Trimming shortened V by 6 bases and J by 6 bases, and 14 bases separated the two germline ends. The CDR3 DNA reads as TGTGCCAGCAGTTCCCCTGACAGACAGACCCAGTACTTC. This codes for CASSSPDRQTQYF.

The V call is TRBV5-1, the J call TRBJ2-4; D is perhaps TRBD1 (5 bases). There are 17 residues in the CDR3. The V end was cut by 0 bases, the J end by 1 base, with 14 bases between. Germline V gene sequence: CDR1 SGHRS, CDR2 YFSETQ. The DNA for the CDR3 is TGCGCCAGCAGCTTGGCCTTGCAGGGTTTGGCCAAAAACATTCAGTACTTC. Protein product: CASSLALQGLAKNIQYF.

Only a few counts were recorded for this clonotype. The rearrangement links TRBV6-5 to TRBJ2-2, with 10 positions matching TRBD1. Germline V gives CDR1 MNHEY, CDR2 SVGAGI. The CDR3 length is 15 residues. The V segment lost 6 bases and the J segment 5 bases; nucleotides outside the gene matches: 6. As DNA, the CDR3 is TGTGCCAGCAGGATGGGACAGGGGTTGACCGGGGAGCTGTTTTTT. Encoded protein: CASRMGQGLTGELFF.

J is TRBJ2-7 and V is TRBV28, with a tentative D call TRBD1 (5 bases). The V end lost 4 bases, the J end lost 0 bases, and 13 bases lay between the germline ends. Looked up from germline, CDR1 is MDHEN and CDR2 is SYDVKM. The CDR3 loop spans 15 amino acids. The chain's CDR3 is CASSSGQTNSYEQYV. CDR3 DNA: TGTGCCAGCAGTTCAGGGCAGACCAACTCCTACGAGCAGTACGTC.

The CDR3 spells CSAREKGTYEQYV. As DNA, the CDR3 is TGCAGTGCTAGAGAGAAGGGAACCTACGAGCAGTACGTC. The chain employs TRBV20-1 and TRBJ2-7, with D hard to call. CDR3 length equals 13 residues. Trimming removed 0 bases from V and 2 bases from J, with 8 bases in between. CDR1 and CDR2 (germline): DFQATT, SNEGSKA (reference sequence).

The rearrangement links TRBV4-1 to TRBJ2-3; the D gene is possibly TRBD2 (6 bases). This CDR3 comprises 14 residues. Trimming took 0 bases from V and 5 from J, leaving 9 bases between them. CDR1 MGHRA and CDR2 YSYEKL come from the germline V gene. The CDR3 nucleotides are TGCGCCAGCAGCCAAGAACTAGCTCAAGATACGCAGTATTTT. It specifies CASSQELAQDTQYF.

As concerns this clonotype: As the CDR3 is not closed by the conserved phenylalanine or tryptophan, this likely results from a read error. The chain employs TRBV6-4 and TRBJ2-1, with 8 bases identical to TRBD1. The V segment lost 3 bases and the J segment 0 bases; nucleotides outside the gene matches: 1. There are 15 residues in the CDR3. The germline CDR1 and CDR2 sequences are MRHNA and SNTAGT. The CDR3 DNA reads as TGTGCCAGCAGTGAGACAGGGGACTCCTACAATGAGCAGTTCTCC. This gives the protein CASSETGDSYNEQFS.

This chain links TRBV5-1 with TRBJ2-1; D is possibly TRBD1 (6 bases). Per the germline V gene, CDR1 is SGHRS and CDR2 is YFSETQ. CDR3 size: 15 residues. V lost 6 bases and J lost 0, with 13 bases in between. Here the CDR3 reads CASTPDRSSYNEQFF. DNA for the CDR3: TGCGCCAGCACCCCGGACAGAAGCTCCTACAATGAGCAGTTCTTC.

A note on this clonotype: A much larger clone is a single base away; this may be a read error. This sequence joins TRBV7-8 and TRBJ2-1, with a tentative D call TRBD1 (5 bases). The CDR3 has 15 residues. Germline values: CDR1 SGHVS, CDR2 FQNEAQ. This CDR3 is CVSSQPQGWDNEQFF. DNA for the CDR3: TGTGTCAGCAGCCAGCCCCAGGGATGGGACAATGAGCAGTTCTTC.

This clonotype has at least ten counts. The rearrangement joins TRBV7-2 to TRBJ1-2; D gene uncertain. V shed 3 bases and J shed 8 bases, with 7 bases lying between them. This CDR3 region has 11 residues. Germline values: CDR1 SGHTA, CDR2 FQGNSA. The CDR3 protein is CASSFGVGYTF. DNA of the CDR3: TGTGCCAGCAGCTTTGGAGTGGGCTACACCTTC.

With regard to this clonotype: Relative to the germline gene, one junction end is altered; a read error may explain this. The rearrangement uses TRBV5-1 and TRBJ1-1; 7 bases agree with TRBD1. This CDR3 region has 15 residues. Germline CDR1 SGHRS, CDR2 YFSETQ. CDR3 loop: CVSSSRDSVNTEAFF. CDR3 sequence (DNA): TGCGTCAGCAGCTCCCGGGACAGCGTGAACACTGAAGCTTTCTTT.

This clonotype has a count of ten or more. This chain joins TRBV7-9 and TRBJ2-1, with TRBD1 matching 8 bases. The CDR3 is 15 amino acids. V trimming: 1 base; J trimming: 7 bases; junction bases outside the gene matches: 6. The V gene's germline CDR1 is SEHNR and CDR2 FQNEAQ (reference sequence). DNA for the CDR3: TGTGCCAGCAGCTTAGTCGGGACAGGTGGGAATGAGCAGTTCTTC. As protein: CASSLVGTGGNEQFF.

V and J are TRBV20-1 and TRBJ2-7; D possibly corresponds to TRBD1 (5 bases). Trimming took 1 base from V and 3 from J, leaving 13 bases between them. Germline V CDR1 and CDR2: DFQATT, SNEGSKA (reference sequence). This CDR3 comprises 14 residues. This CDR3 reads CSARAGRVDYEQYF. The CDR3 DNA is TGCAGTGCTAGAGCGGGCAGGGTCGACTACGAGCAGTACTTC.